This TCR beta chain derives from a study of blood T cell repertoires in COVID-19. Study summary: From the United States, Italy and Spain came samples of acute and convalescent COVID-19. From T cells, B-cell-depleted T cells, or PBMCs came the material, which was cDNA or gDNA.

Per the original data handling: Nucleated cell number was recorded as an estimate derived from reference gene primer amplification. Data came from immunoSEQ multiplex PCR; TCRdb stores just in-frame clones and leaves some out. Clone size and V and J calls were adopted from that table, with D and trimming inferred from the DNA. The table shows around 55,000 clones, with roughly 86% occurring only once. This CDR3 region has 13 residues. The V end was cut by 9 bases, the J end by 0 bases, with 9 bases between. Germline values: CDR1 MNHEY, CDR2 SVGAGI. This clonotype was obtained from a man in his sixties with active COVID-19. The V call is TRBV6-5, the J call TRBJ1-3; unclear D gene. Sequenced: peripheral blood. The CDR3 DNA sequence: TGTGCCAGTTTCGTCAGCTCTGGAAACACCATATATTTT. Protein sequence: CASFVSSGNTIYF.